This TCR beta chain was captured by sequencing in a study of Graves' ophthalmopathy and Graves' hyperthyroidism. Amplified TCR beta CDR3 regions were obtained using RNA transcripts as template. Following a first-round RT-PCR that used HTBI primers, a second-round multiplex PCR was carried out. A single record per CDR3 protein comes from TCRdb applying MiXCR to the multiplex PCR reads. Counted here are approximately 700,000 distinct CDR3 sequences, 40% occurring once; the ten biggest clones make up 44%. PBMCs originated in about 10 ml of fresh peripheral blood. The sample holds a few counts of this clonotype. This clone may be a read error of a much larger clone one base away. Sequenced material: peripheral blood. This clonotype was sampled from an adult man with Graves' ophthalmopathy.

CDR3 region: CSVGGLRDYGYTF. DNA for the CDR3: TGCAGCGTTGGCGGGCTCCGGGACTATGGCTACACCTTC. This rearrangement joins TRBV29-1 to TRBJ1-2; D gene unclear. CDR1 and CDR2 (germline): SQVTM, ANQGSEA. V was shortened by 4 bases and J by 3 bases, with 12 bases between the two germline ends. CDR3 length: 13 amino acids.